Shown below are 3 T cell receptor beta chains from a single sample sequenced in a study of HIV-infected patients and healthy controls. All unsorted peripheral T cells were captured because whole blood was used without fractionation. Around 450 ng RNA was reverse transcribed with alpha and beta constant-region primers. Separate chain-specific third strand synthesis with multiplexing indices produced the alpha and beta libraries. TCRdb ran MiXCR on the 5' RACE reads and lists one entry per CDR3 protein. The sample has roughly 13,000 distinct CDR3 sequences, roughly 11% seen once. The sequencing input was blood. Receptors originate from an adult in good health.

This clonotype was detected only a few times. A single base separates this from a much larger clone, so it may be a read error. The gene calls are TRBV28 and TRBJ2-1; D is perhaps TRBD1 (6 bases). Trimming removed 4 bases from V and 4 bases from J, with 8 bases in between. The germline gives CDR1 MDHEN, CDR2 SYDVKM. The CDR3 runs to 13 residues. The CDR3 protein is CASSSDRYNEQFF. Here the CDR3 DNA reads TGTGCCAGCAGTTCGGACAGATACAATGAGCAGTTCTTC.

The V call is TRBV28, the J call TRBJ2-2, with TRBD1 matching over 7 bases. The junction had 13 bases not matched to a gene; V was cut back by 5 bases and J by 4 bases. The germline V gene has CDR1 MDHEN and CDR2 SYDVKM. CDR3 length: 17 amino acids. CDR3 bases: TGTGCCAGCAGTGCTAACCGACAGGGTCGTTTCACCGGGGAGCTGTTTTTT. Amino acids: CASSANRQGRFTGELFF.

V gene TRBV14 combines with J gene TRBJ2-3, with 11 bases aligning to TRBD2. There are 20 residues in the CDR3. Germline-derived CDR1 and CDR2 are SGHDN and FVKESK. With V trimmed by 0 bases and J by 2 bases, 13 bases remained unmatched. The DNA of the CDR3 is TGTGCCAGCAGCCAAGATAGACTAGCGGGACCATCCGCTATCACAGATACGCAGTATTTT. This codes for CASSQDRLAGPSAITDTQYF.